These 12 T cell receptor beta chains were all obtained from the same sample, sequenced in a study of cytotoxic CD8 clonotypes in ibrutinib-treated CLL. The data were produced by immunoSEQ multiplex PCR, yet TCRdb's version contains in-frame clones alone and is incomplete. The profile shows about 17,000 clones, 50% to 75% of them singletons. The specimen comprised PBMCs, sampled after 12 months of ibrutinib treatment. Every receptor here comes from a human donor with chronic lymphocytic leukemia.

V is TRBV19 and J is TRBJ1-5; 10 bases are shared with TRBD1. CDR3 length: 18 amino acids. Looked up from germline, CDR1 is LNHDA and CDR2 is SQIVND (reference sequence). J was trimmed by 1 base and V by 8 bases; bases with no gene match: 14. The CDR3 loop reads CASSPLGQGFYSNQPQHF. In DNA, the CDR3 is TGTGCCAGTTCTCCCCTGGGACAGGGGTTTTACAGCAATCAGCCCCAGCATTTT.

This clone has only a few counts. The V and J genes are TRBV30 and TRBJ1-3; TRBD1 matches 10 bases. CDR1 is GTSNPN and CDR2 is SVGIG in the germline V gene (reference sequence). The ends lost 8 bases at V and 3 bases at J; junction bases unmatched: 4. The CDR3 has 13 amino acids. Here the CDR3 DNA reads TGTGCCGCGGGACAGGGGCATGGAAACACCATATATTTT. Its translation: CAAGQGHGNTIYF.

V gene TRBV27 combines with J gene TRBJ2-7, with D maybe TRBD1 (5 bases). The V gene's germline CDR1 is MNHEY and CDR2 SMNVEV (reference sequence). The germline V and J ends were trimmed by 5 bases and 5 bases, with 10 bases remaining between them. The CDR3 sequence is 12 residues long. CDR3 loop: CASSPGYHEQYF. CDR3 in DNA: TGTGCCAGCAGTCCAGGGTACCACGAGCAGTACTTC.

The V and J genes are TRBV27 and TRBJ2-2; 9 bases align to TRBD2. The CDR3 runs to 15 residues. CDR1 is MNHEY, CDR2 SMNVEV, per germline (reference sequence). Losses at the gene ends were 2 bases for V and 6 bases for J; bases not matched to a gene: 4. As DNA, the CDR3 is TGTGCCAGCAGTTTAGCGGGAGGGGCGGCCGGGGAGCTGTTTTTT. Amino acids: CASSLAGGAAGELFF.

The V and J genes are TRBV19 and TRBJ2-5; D unclear. V was shortened by 5 bases and J by 4 bases, with 11 bases between the two germline ends. The CDR3 spans 13 residues. CDR1 and CDR2 from the germline V gene are LNHDA and SQIVND (reference sequence). The CDR3 reads CASSPRRAETQYF. CDR3 DNA: TGTGCCAGTAGTCCCCGTCGGGCAGAGACCCAGTACTTC.

The chain joins TRBV7-9 to TRBJ1-1; 7 bases line up with TRBD1. The length of the CDR3 is 17 residues. After removal of 1 base from V and 0 bases from J, the junction contained 8 bases not matched to a gene. Germline V CDR1 and CDR2: SEHNR, FQNEAQ (reference sequence). The DNA of the CDR3 is TGTGCCAGCAGCTTAGGAGTCCGGACAGGTATGAACACTGAAGCTTTCTTT. It codes for CASSLGVRTGMNTEAFF.

By proportion, this clone is medium-sized (0.01 to 0.1%). The chain links TRBV29-1 to TRBJ2-3; TRBD1 is a possible D gene (5 bases). The ends were cut back, 3 bases at V and 2 bases at J, with 12 bases in the middle. The length of the CDR3 is 14 residues. Germline CDR1 is SQVTM and CDR2 is ANQGSEA. CDR3 nucleotide sequence: TGCAGCGTTGATGGGCAGGGCCACACAGATACGCAGTATTTT. Protein product: CSVDGQGHTDTQYF.

The genes are TRBV6-1 and TRBJ2-1; the match to TRBD2 covers 12 bases. V trimming: 4 bases; J trimming: 5 bases; junction bases outside the gene matches: 3. This CDR3 is 15 amino acids long. Germline CDR1 MNHNS, CDR2 SASEGT. CDR3 sequence reads: CASSGLAGENNEQFF. The CDR3 region has the DNA TGTGCCAGCAGTGGACTAGCGGGAGAGAACAATGAGCAGTTCTTC.

This clone occurred once. The chain is built from TRBV9 and TRBJ2-5, with 9 bases identical to TRBD2. With V trimmed by 0 bases and J by 5 bases, 8 bases remained unmatched. Germline V gives CDR1 SGDLS, CDR2 YYNGEE. The CDR3 runs to 16 residues. The CDR3 spells CASSVAAGGPLETQYF. In DNA, the CDR3 is TGTGCCAGCAGCGTAGCTGCGGGAGGGCCGTTGGAGACCCAGTACTTC.

CDR3 sequence: CASSPETGGLDTGELFF. CDR3 sequence (DNA): TGCGCCAGCAGCCCGGAAACAGGGGGTTTGGACACCGGGGAGCTGTTTTTT. V usage is TRBV5-1 and J usage is TRBJ2-2; 8 nucleotides align to TRBD1. Trimming at V came to 4 bases and at J to 3 bases, leaving 11 bases not matched to a gene. The CDR3 totals 17 residues. Germline V lookup: CDR1 SGHRS, CDR2 YFSETQ.

This chain links TRBV9 with TRBJ2-1; no reliable D call. The CDR3 has 13 residues. Germline CDR1 and CDR2: SGDLS and YYNGEE. The V end lost 4 bases, the J end lost 14 bases, and 19 bases lay between the germline ends. Here the CDR3 reads CASSSHPGEREFF. DNA of the CDR3: TGTGCCAGCAGCTCCCACCCCGGAGAACGGGAGTTCTTC.

V usage is TRBV5-1 and J usage is TRBJ2-1; D is perhaps TRBD2 (5 bases). V was trimmed by 4 bases and J by 5 bases, leaving 13 bases between them. The germline V gene encodes CDR1 SGHRS and CDR2 YFSETQ. CDR3 length: 14 residues. CDR3 DNA: TGCGCCAGCAGCGCAACAGCGGATGACAATGAGCAGTTCTTC. It yields the protein CASSATADDNEQFF.